This T cell receptor (beta chain) comes out of a study of patients and donors after allogeneic stem cell transplantation. Germline-derived CDR1 and CDR2 are SGHDT and YYEEEE. The CDR3 is made up of 18 amino acids. V shed 4 bases, J shed 2 bases, and the junction held 14 bases outside the gene matches. TCRdb re-called the RT-PCR reads with MiXCR, one entry per CDR3 protein. The data hold tens of thousands of distinct CDR3 sequences, with about 14% observed a single time. The V gene is TRBV5-6, the J gene TRBJ2-3; 9 bases map to TRBD2. This receptor was taken from a human donor who was either an allogeneic HSCT recipient or a stem cell or donor lymphocyte infusion donor (not recorded which). It is not recorded whose cells these are; they may come from a transplant donor. The sequenced sample consisted of blood, either unsorted or a sorted T cell fraction (not recorded which). The CDR3 DNA sequence: TGTGCCAGCAGCCCCCCTAGCGGGACCCGCCGGGACACAGATACGCAGTATTTT. It specifies CASSPPSGTRRDTDTQYF.